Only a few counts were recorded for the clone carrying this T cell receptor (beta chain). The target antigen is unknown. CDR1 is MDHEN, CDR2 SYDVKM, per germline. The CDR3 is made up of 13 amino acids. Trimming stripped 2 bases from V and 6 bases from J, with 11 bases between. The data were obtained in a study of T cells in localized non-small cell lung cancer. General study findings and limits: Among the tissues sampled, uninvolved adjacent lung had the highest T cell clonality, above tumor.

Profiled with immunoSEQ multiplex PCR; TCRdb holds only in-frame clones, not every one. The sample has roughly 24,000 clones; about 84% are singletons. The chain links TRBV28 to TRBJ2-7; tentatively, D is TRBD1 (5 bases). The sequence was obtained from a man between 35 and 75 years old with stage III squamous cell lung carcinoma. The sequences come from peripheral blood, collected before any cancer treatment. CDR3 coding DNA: TGTGCCAGCAGTTTACAGGGCGGAAGCGAGCAGTACTTC. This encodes CASSLQGGSEQYF.